These 3 T cell receptor beta chains were all obtained from the same sample, sequenced in a study of regulatory T cells in long-lasting Graves disease. Regarding time point: persistent/refractory GD, antithyroid drugs over 5 years with positive TRAb. With RNA extracted from PBMCs as input, the TCR library was made. For TCR beta, libraries came from iRepertoire HTBI primers and Arm-PCR of CDR3 regions. TCRdb processed the multiplex PCR reads anew with MiXCR; each CDR3 protein has one entry. Counted here are under 450,000 distinct CDR3 sequences, around a quarter occurring once; the ten biggest clones make up about 27%. The input for sequencing was peripheral blood mononuclear cells (PBMCs), taken when the disease was refractory, from a patient treated with antithyroid drugs. These TCRs come from a female donor with Graves disease.

This clonotype appeared many times. The V gene is TRBV11-1, the J gene TRBJ2-5, with D perhaps matching TRBD1 (5 bases). Germline lookup yields CDR1 SGHAT and CDR2 FQDESV (reference sequence). This CDR3 is 15 amino acids long. Trimming took 3 bases from V and 2 from J, leaving 13 bases between them. The chain's CDR3 is CASSFFPGPQETQYF. CDR3 DNA: TGTGCCAGCAGCTTTTTCCCAGGGCCACAAGAGACCCAGTACTTC.

The V gene is TRBV18, the J gene TRBJ2-5, with D perhaps matching TRBD2 (6 bases). V was shortened by 2 bases and J by 5 bases, with 12 bases between the two germline ends. The CDR3 loop spans 14 amino acids. Germline assignment: CDR1 KGHSH and CDR2 LQKENI. CDR3 nucleotide sequence: TGTGCCAGCTCACCAGGACTGACTAGGGAGACCCAGTACTTC. Its translation is CASSPGLTRETQYF.

For this clonotype: A much larger clone differs from this one at a single base, so this may be a read error. This chain joins TRBV7-6 and TRBJ2-5; D tentatively fits TRBD1 or TRBD2 (5 bases each). Germline loops: CDR1 SGHVS, CDR2 FNYEAQ. The CDR3 is made up of 15 amino acids. The CDR3 is CASSPWDRTEETRYF. CDR3 coding DNA: TGTGCCAGCAGCCCTTGGGACCGTACTGAAGAGACCCGGTACTTC.